The rows below give T cell receptor beta chains drawn from one sample of a study of shared clonotypes between healthy human individuals. Sequenced by immunoSEQ multiplex PCR; TCRdb stores in-frame clones only, minus some. The data contain about 520,000 clones, around 73% of them singletons. The sequencing sample was made of PBMCs. Receptors originate from a woman in her 40s in good health. Some clones in this sample may be carry-over from other donors' samples. The CDR3 runs from the conserved cysteine through the conserved F or W. Fields, in order: clone size, V gene, J gene, D gene, CDR3 protein, CDR3 DNA. The D gene is left open where the match is weak. Size is stated for part of the rows, as once, few or many counts, or as a class when the clone is expanded.

>NA|TRBV19|TRBJ1-4|NA
CASSISVTNEKLFF
TGTGCCAGTAGTATCAGTGTAACTAATGAAAAACTGTTTTTT
>NA|TRBV4-1|TRBJ2-5|NA
CASSQGSTGGLETQYF
TGCGCCAGCAGCCAAGGTTCGACGGGGGGCTTGGAGACCCAGTACTTC
>NA|TRBV30|TRBJ1-1|NA
CAWSFGRNTEAFF
TGTGCCTGGAGTTTCGGGAGGAACACTGAAGCTTTCTTT
>few|TRBV30|TRBJ1-1|NA
CAWSTRDTLRAEAFF
TGTGCCTGGAGTACTAGGGACACCCTCCGGGCTGAAGCTTTCTTT
>NA|TRBV4-1|TRBJ2-2|TRBD2
CASSQGGLAGVGTGELFF
TGCGCCAGCAGCCAGGGGGGACTAGCGGGAGTGGGTACCGGGGAGCTGTTTTTT
>few|TRBV4-1|TRBJ2-7|TRBD2
CASSQDKGLAGEHYEQYF
TGCGCCAGCAGCCAAGATAAGGGACTAGCGGGAGAGCACTACGAGCAGTACTTC
>many|TRBV10-3|TRBJ2-3|NA
CAISDGPEVDTQYF
TGTGCCATCAGTGATGGACCAGAGGTAGATACGCAGTATTTT
>NA|TRBV30|TRBJ2-5|NA
CACTRQISREQYF
TGTGCCTGCACTAGGCAGATCTCTAGGGAGCAGTACTTC
>NA|TRBV4-2|TRBJ2-1|TRBD2
CASSQDLRREDNEQFF
TGTGCCAGCAGCCAAGATCTGCGGCGGGAGGACAATGAGCAGTTCTTC
>NA|TRBV5-1|TRBJ2-6|TRBD1
CASSLTGGAGANVLTF
TGCGCCAGCAGCTTGACAGGGGGCGCTGGGGCCAACGTCCTGACTTTC
>NA|TRBV28|TRBJ2-3|TRBD1
CASTSGDRGSVTQYF
TGTGCCAGCACTTCCGGGGACAGGGGATCAGTAACGCAGTATTTT
>NA|TRBV29-1|TRBJ1-1|TRBD1
CSVGTGVLNTEAFF
TGCAGCGTGGGGACAGGGGTCTTGAACACTGAAGCTTTCTTT
>NA|TRBV12-5|TRBJ2-6|TRBD1
CASGLETGSGANVLTF
TGTGCTAGTGGTTTGGAGACAGGGTCTGGGGCCAACGTCCTGACTTTC
>NA|TRBV30|TRBJ2-2|TRBD1
CAWSPSDRDTGELFF
TGTGCCTGGAGTCCATCGGACAGGGATACCGGGGAGCTGTTTTTT
>NA|TRBV28|TRBJ2-3|NA
CASTVLGGTGRADTQYF
TGTGCCAGCACCGTCCTGGGGGGGACAGGTCGAGCAGATACGCAGTATTTT
>NA|TRBV20-1|TRBJ2-5|NA
CSASVAETQYF
TGCAGTGCTAGTGTTGCGGAGACCCAGTACTTC
>NA|TRBV20-1|TRBJ2-1|NA
CSVSRREQFF
TGCAGTGTCAGCCGGAGGGAGCAGTTCTTC
>NA|TRBV7-8|TRBJ1-2|TRBD1
CASSLAPGVGGYLDGYTF
TGTGCCAGCAGCTTAGCGCCCGGGGTAGGGGGCTATCTGGATGGCTACACCTTC
>NA|TRBV6-1|TRBJ2-3|TRBD2
CASSSSGAVDTQYF
TGTGCCAGCAGCTCTAGCGGGGCGGTAGATACGCAGTATTTT
>NA|TRBV6-1|TRBJ1-3|NA
CASSEGGTGNTIYF
TGTGCCAGCAGTGAAGGGGGTACTGGAAACACCATATATTTT
>NA|TRBV7-9|TRBJ2-7|TRBD1
CASSPTGGVNVVPYEQYF
TGTGCCAGCAGCCCCACAGGGGGCGTTAATGTGGTGCCCTACGAGCAGTACTTC
>NA|TRBV2|TRBJ1-1|NA
CASSGGRLNTEAFF
TGTGCCAGCAGTGGGGGACGGCTGAACACTGAAGCTTTCTTT
>NA|TRBV5-1|TRBJ2-5|TRBD2
CASSFTAGGGQETQYF
TGCGCCAGCAGCTTTACAGCGGGAGGTGGGCAAGAGACCCAGTACTTC
>NA|TRBV2|TRBJ2-7|NA
CASSYVAVQDEQYF
TGTGCCAGCAGTTACGTGGCGGTTCAGGACGAGCAGTACTTC
>NA|TRBV10-3|TRBJ1-2|TRBD1
CAISARQGSNYGYTF
TGTGCCATCAGTGCGCGACAGGGATCGAACTATGGCTACACCTTC
>NA|TRBV18|TRBJ2-2|TRBD1
CASSPRGTGSTGELFF
TGTGCCAGCTCACCCCGTGGGACAGGGAGTACCGGGGAGCTGTTTTTT
>NA|TRBV9|TRBJ2-7|TRBD2
CASSVGGSGASYEQYF
TGTGCCAGCAGCGTAGGGGGGAGCGGGGCCTCCTACGAGCAGTACTTC
>NA|TRBV29-1|TRBJ1-2|NA
CSAPLQGVYGYTF
TGCAGCGCACCCCTACAGGGTGTCTATGGCTACACCTTC
>NA|TRBV7-2|TRBJ2-1|NA
CASTPYLVNEQFF
TGTGCCAGCACCCCATATCTTGTAAATGAGCAGTTCTTC
>NA|TRBV29-1|TRBJ2-1|TRBD1
CSAGQGQAYNEQFF
TGCAGCGCCGGGCAGGGACAGGCCTACAATGAGCAGTTCTTC
>NA|TRBV5-1|TRBJ1-2|NA
CASSLLPSGVDGYTF
TGCGCCAGCAGCTTGCTACCATCAGGGGTGGATGGCTACACCTTC
>NA|TRBV9|TRBJ2-7|TRBD2
CASSPRTSGADEQYF
TGTGCCAGCAGCCCCCGGACTAGCGGGGCCGACGAGCAGTACTTC
>NA|TRBV11-2|TRBJ2-1|TRBD2
CASRNLAGWSYNEQFF
TGTGCCAGCAGAAATCTAGCGGGATGGTCCTACAATGAGCAGTTCTTC
>NA|TRBV15|TRBJ1-2|NA
CATGAGGRYGYTF
TGTGCCACCGGGGCCGGGGGCAGATATGGCTACACCTTC
>once|TRBV19|TRBJ2-1|TRBD2
CASSTQTSLAGTYNEQFF
TGTGCCAGTAGTACCCAAACCTCCCTAGCGGGAACTTACAATGAGCAGTTCTTC
>once|TRBV15|TRBJ1-2|NA
CATSRHTTGSYGYTF
TGTGCCACCAGCAGGCACACAACAGGATCCTATGGCTACACCTTC
>once|TRBV5-4|TRBJ2-4|NA
CASSNRQAKNIQYF
TGTGCCAGCAGCAATCGACAGGCCAAAAACATTCAGTACTTC
>NA|TRBV7-7|TRBJ2-5|NA
CASSWNPEETQYF
TGTGCCAGCAGCTGGAATCCGGAAGAGACCCAGTACTTC
>NA|TRBV5-4|TRBJ2-5|NA
CASSLAQGPETQYF
TGTGCCAGCAGCTTGGCACAGGGCCCAGAGACCCAGTACTTC
>NA|TRBV29-1|TRBJ2-5|NA
CSVEVPVAQETQYF
TGCAGCGTTGAGGTGCCGGTAGCCCAAGAGACCCAGTACTTC
>NA|TRBV5-1|TRBJ2-5|NA
CASSPLGGFQETQYF
TGCGCCAGCAGCCCCTTAGGAGGTTTTCAAGAGACCCAGTACTTC
>NA|TRBV4-1|TRBJ1-2|NA
CASSQSAVWDVYGYTF
TGCGCCAGCAGCCAATCCGCGGTTTGGGATGTCTATGGCTACACCTTC
>NA|TRBV19|TRBJ1-4|TRBD1
CASSTQGWSEKLFF
TGTGCCAGTAGTACACAGGGGTGGAGCGAAAAACTGTTTTTT
>NA|TRBV29-1|TRBJ1-2|NA
CSTEGGYTF
TGCAGCACTGAAGGGGGCTACACCTTC
>NA|TRBV30|TRBJ1-3|TRBD1
CAWITGQAGISGNTIYF
TGTGCCTGGATCACAGGACAGGCCGGGATCTCTGGAAACACCATATATTTT
>NA|TRBV6-5|TRBJ2-1|TRBD2
CASSFPGLANHEQFF
TGTGCCAGCAGTTTTCCGGGACTAGCAAACCATGAGCAGTTCTTC
>few|TRBV11-2|TRBJ2-5|TRBD2
CASSLGGWETQYF
TGTGCCAGCAGCTTGGGGGGGTGGGAGACCCAGTACTTC
>NA|TRBV7-9|TRBJ2-7|NA
CASSWSGDLTYEQYF
TGTGCCAGCAGCTGGTCGGGGGATCTCACCTACGAGCAGTACTTC
>NA|TRBV6-1|TRBJ1-2|NA
CASRRDGFYGYTF
TGTGCCAGCAGGAGGGACGGATTCTATGGCTACACCTTC
>NA|TRBV7-8|TRBJ2-7|NA
CASSRRDFSYEQYF
TGTGCCAGCAGCCGGAGGGACTTTTCCTACGAGCAGTACTTC
>few|TRBV6-1|TRBJ2-5|TRBD1
CASSGGTGIGETQYF
TGTGCCAGCAGTGGGGGGACAGGGATAGGAGAGACCCAGTACTTC
>many|TRBV4-3|TRBJ2-2|NA
CASSQDVGGETGELFF
TGCGCCAGCAGCCAAGATGTTGGTGGAGAGACCGGGGAGCTGTTTTTT
>NA|TRBV21-1|TRBJ2-3|NA
CASSKEREGTDTQYF
TGTGCCAGCAGCAAAGAACGAGAGGGCACAGATACGCAGTATTTT